These T cell receptor beta chains were read from a single sample in a study of T-cell memory formation after mild COVID-19. TCRdb reanalysed the 5' RACE reads using MiXCR and keeps one entry per CDR3 protein. The repertoire holds about 340,000 distinct CDR3 sequences, with 14% as singletons. Sequencing used PBMCs or a T cell subset sorted from them (not recorded which). Receptor source: a young man who had mild COVID-19 (a few samples of this study predate the infection). Cell type and time point are not known. Both conserved end residues are part of each CDR3. D genes are given only for firm matches. Not all rows give a size; the values are once, few, many and, for expanded clones, a class.

TRBV10-1	TRBJ2-7	-	TRBD1	CASRVSRDRGNEQYF	TGCGCCAGCAGAGTAAGCCGGGACAGAGGCAACGAGCAGTACTTC
TRBV4-3	TRBJ1-4	few	TRBD1	CASSLDRAYNEKLFF	TGCGCCAGCAGCCTCGACAGGGCCTATAATGAAAAACTGTTTTTT
TRBV5-1	TRBJ1-2	-	-	CASSGGTQYGYTF	TGCGCCAGCAGCGGGGGGACCCAGTATGGCTACACCTTC
TRBV7-2	TRBJ2-2	-	-	CASSLEGITGELFF	TGTGCCAGCAGCTTAGAGGGTATCACCGGGGAGCTGTTTTTT
TRBV7-9	TRBJ2-2	-	-	CASSISNTGELFF	TGTGCCAGCAGCATATCTAACACCGGGGAGCTGTTTTTT
TRBV5-1	TRBJ2-7	few	-	CASSLDGGYYEQYF	TGCGCCAGCAGCTTGGATGGAGGCTACTACGAGCAGTACTTC
TRBV4-3	TRBJ2-7	-	TRBD1	CASSQHGQGREQYF	TGCGCCAGCAGCCAACACGGACAGGGTCGCGAGCAGTACTTC
TRBV4-1	TRBJ1-1	few	-	CASSQDGIEAFF	TGCGCCAGCAGCCAAGATGGGATTGAAGCTTTCTTT
TRBV9	TRBJ1-1	-	TRBD1	CASSAQVTGGYTEAFF	TGTGCCAGCAGCGCCCAGGTAACAGGGGGGTACACTGAAGCTTTCTTT
TRBV5-1	TRBJ2-1	-	TRBD1	CASSFSGTGTIGQFF	TGCGCCAGCAGCTTCTCCGGGACAGGGACTATCGGGCAGTTCTTC
TRBV18	TRBJ1-1	few	-	CASSPPGLAETEAFF	TGTGCCAGCTCACCACCGGGACTGGCGGAGACTGAAGCTTTCTTT
TRBV28	TRBJ2-5	few	-	CASSDQAGLGETQYF	TGTGCCAGCAGTGACCAAGCAGGGTTAGGGGAGACCCAGTACTTC
TRBV7-2	TRBJ2-7	-	-	CASSPGPGGTGEQYF	TGTGCCAGCTCCCCAGGCCCGGGGGGCACGGGGGAGCAGTACTTC
TRBV7-9	TRBJ2-1	many	TRBD2	CASIGLAGRPSYNEQFF	TGTGCCAGTATCGGACTAGCGGGGCGCCCCTCCTACAATGAGCAGTTCTTC
TRBV25-1	TRBJ1-5	-	-	CANSTVGGNQPQHF	TGTGCCAACTCGACAGTTGGAGGCAATCAGCCCCAGCATTTT
TRBV6-5	TRBJ2-4	few	TRBD1	CASSSLQGALDIQYF	TGTGCCAGCAGTTCCCTACAGGGGGCGTTGGACATTCAGTACTTC
TRBV6-5	TRBJ1-4	-	-	CASSYSTSGLGEKLFF	TGTGCCAGCAGTTACTCGACGTCCGGTCTAGGTGAAAAACTGTTTTTT
TRBV6-6	TRBJ1-1	few	-	CASSPGPEAFF	TGTGCCAGCAGTCCCGGACCGGAAGCTTTCTTT
TRBV6-1	TRBJ1-1	-	TRBD1	CASSSPGGANTEAFF	TGTGCCAGCAGCTCCCCAGGGGGCGCGAACACTGAAGCTTTCTTT
TRBV11-3	TRBJ2-3	few	TRBD2	CASSPGLAQSTDTQYF	TGTGCCAGCAGCCCGGGACTAGCGCAGAGCACAGATACGCAGTATTTT
TRBV7-2	TRBJ2-3	many	-	CASSLDYTDTQYF	TGTGCCAGCAGCTTAGACTACACAGATACGCAGTATTTT
TRBV6-5	TRBJ1-4	-	-	CASKTQMALGKLFF	TGTGCCAGCAAAACCCAGATGGCCCTAGGAAAACTGTTTTTT
TRBV7-2	TRBJ2-1	many	TRBD2	CASSPFLLTSGGNEQFF	TGTGCCAGCAGCCCATTTCTCCTAACTAGCGGGGGCAATGAGCAGTTCTTC
TRBV7-6	TRBJ1-5	-	TRBD1	CASSSGDRGSRQPQHF	TGTGCCAGCAGCTCCGGGGACAGGGGAAGTCGTCAGCCCCAGCATTTT
TRBV7-2	TRBJ2-4	many	-	CASSLSTGNKNIQYF	TGTGCCAGCAGCTTAAGTACCGGAAACAAAAACATTCAGTACTTC
TRBV5-1	TRBJ2-2	-	-	CASRLGLANTGELFF	TGCGCCAGCAGACTGGGCCTTGCGAACACCGGGGAGCTGTTTTTT
TRBV7-9	TRBJ2-3	few	-	CASSLVEPRTQYF	TGTGCCAGCAGCTTAGTGGAACCGAGAACGCAGTATTTT
TRBV6-6	TRBJ1-2	-	-	CASSYRAALYGYTF	TGTGCCAGCAGTTATCGCGCGGCTCTCTATGGCTACACCTTC
TRBV7-2	TRBJ2-1	-	TRBD2	CASSLHSGVRNEQFF	TGTGCCAGCAGCCTCCATAGCGGGGTTAGGAATGAGCAGTTCTTC
TRBV5-1	TRBJ2-1	few	TRBD2	CASSRAGGPGEQFF	TGCGCCAGCTCCCGGGCGGGGGGGCCAGGAGAGCAGTTCTTC
TRBV12-3/TRBV12-4	TRBJ2-5	few	-	CASRKATGGGWETQYF	TGTGCCAGCAGGAAAGCGACAGGCGGGGGATGGGAGACCCAGTACTTC
TRBV20-1	TRBJ1-6	few	TRBD1	CSARTGEGSPLHF	TGCAGTGCCAGGACAGGGGAAGGGTCACCCCTCCACTTT
TRBV5-4	TRBJ2-7	few	-	CASSLAVGSYEQYF	TGTGCCAGCAGCCTAGCCGTCGGATCCTACGAGCAGTACTTC
TRBV4-1	TRBJ2-2	few	TRBD1	CASSVGQGAWTGELFF	TGCGCCAGCAGCGTCGGACAGGGGGCATGGACCGGGGAGCTGTTTTTT
TRBV19	TRBJ1-1	-	-	CAANFRAADEAFF	TGTGCCGCCAACTTCCGCGCCGCCGACGAAGCTTTCTTT
TRBV4-1	TRBJ2-1	-	TRBD2	CASSRGRGGTYNEQFF	TGCGCCAGCAGCAGAGGGCGGGGGGGCACCTACAATGAGCAGTTCTTC
TRBV12-3/TRBV12-4	TRBJ2-5	-	-	CASSYRDGETQYF	TGTGCCAGCAGTTACCGGGACGGAGAGACCCAGTACTTC
TRBV5-1	TRBJ2-2	few	-	CASSVLVGENTGELFF	TGCGCCAGCAGCGTTCTCGTGGGGGAGAACACCGGGGAGCTGTTTTTT
TRBV9	TRBJ1-1	few	-	CASSGEDPGARTEAFF	TGTGCCAGCAGCGGAGAGGACCCAGGGGCCCGCACTGAAGCTTTCTTT
TRBV28	TRBJ1-5	few	-	CASTNWGNQPQHF	TGTGCCAGCACCAATTGGGGGAATCAGCCCCAGCATTTT
TRBV20-1	TRBJ2-3	few	TRBD2	CSAHSGGGEGDTQYF	TGCAGTGCCCACTCTGGGGGGGGAGAAGGGGATACGCAGTATTTT
TRBV30	TRBJ1-3	-	-	CAWMPGNTIYF	TGTGCCTGGATGCCCGGAAACACCATATATTTT
TRBV12-3/TRBV12-4	TRBJ1-1	many	-	CASTRDIGTEAFF	TGTGCCAGCACCCGGGACATCGGCACTGAAGCTTTCTTT
TRBV5-1	TRBJ2-2	-	TRBD2	CASRKLAGGPPGELFF	TGCGCCAGCAGGAAACTAGCGGGGGGGCCGCCCGGGGAGCTGTTTTTT
TRBV6-5	TRBJ2-3	few	-	CASAWVAGDTQYF	TGTGCCAGCGCGTGGGTAGCAGGAGATACGCAGTATTTT
TRBV6-5	TRBJ1-1	many	-	CASSYSIQGGNTEAFF	TGTGCCAGCAGTTACTCCATACAGGGCGGAAACACTGAAGCTTTCTTT
TRBV4-1	TRBJ2-3	-	TRBD2	CASSFGLAGGTTDTQYF	TGCGCCAGCAGCTTCGGGCTAGCGGGGGGAACCACAGATACGCAGTATTTT
TRBV15	TRBJ1-2	-	TRBD1	CATSRGPSTGGYGYTF	TGTGCCACCAGCAGAGGGCCTTCGACAGGGGGATATGGCTACACCTTC
TRBV6-5	TRBJ1-6	-	TRBD1	CASSFRGYNSPLHF	TGTGCCAGCAGCTTCAGGGGGTATAATTCACCCCTCCACTTT